This is a list of T cell receptor beta chains from one sample in a study of OX40 agonist ivuxolimab in advanced cancers. Profiled with immunoSEQ multiplex PCR; TCRdb holds only in-frame clones, not every one. This sample has roughly 30,000 clones, with approximately 90% found just once. Sequenced material: CD4+ or CD8+ T cells sorted from blood, taken in a trial of the OX40 agonist ivuxolimab. The source is an adult with an advanced solid tumor such as melanoma, head and neck, liver or kidney cancer. Each CDR3 is given with its conserved first and last residue. D genes are given only for firm matches. Clone size is given for some rows only: seen once, a few or many times, or a class if the clone is expanded.

size: NA; D: NA; J: TRBJ2-1; V: TRBV6-5; DNA: TGTGCCAGCAGTTACGCGTTGTGGAATGAGCAGTTCTTC; CDR3: CASSYALWNEQFF
size: NA; D: NA; J: TRBJ1-1; V: TRBV7-6; DNA: TGTGCCAGCAGCCCTACCAGAGCTCTGAACACTGAAGCTTTCTTT; CDR3: CASSPTRALNTEAFF
size: NA; D: NA; J: TRBJ2-5; V: TRBV14; DNA: TGTGCCAGCAGCCACTTGGACCTAGCGAAGGGGACCCAGTACTTC; CDR3: CASSHLDLAKGTQYF
size: NA; D: NA; J: TRBJ1-1; V: TRBV2; DNA: TGTGCCAGCACCGAGGGGGGGCGGAGGACTGAAGCTTTCTTT; CDR3: CASTEGGRRTEAFF
size: NA; D: NA; J: TRBJ1-5; V: TRBV19; DNA: TGTGCCAGTATTAACCACCCGGGTCAGCCCCAGCATTTT; CDR3: CASINHPGQPQHF
size: NA; D: NA; J: TRBJ2-1; V: TRBV7-8; DNA: TGTGCCAGCAGCTTAGACGGCTACAATGAGCAGTTCTTC; CDR3: CASSLDGYNEQFF
size: NA; D: NA; J: TRBJ1-1; V: TRBV6-5; DNA: TGTGCCAGCAGTTACTCAGGTTCGGGTGAGGTCACTGAAGCTTTCTTT; CDR3: CASSYSGSGEVTEAFF
size: once; D: TRBD1; J: TRBJ2-1; V: TRBV11-1; DNA: TGTGCCAGCAGGCCGACAGGGGGCATTGGAGGGCCGAGCAATGAGCAGTTCTTC; CDR3: CASRPTGGIGGPSNEQFF
size: NA; D: NA; J: TRBJ2-3; V: TRBV7-8; DNA: TGTGCCAGCAGCTTATTTAACGGGGCCACAGATACGCAGTATTTT; CDR3: CASSLFNGATDTQYF
size: NA; D: TRBD1; J: TRBJ1-5; V: TRBV13; DNA: TGTGCCAGCAGCTACAGGGGGAGCAATCAGCCCCAGCATTTT; CDR3: CASSYRGSNQPQHF
size: NA; D: NA; J: TRBJ2-6; V: TRBV9; DNA: TGTGCCAGCAGCCCAACCGGGGAGGCTGGGGCCAACGTCCTGACTTTC; CDR3: CASSPTGEAGANVLTF
size: once; D: NA; J: TRBJ2-7; V: TRBV5-6; DNA: TGTGCCAGCAGCTTGACGGGGGAGCAGTACTTC; CDR3: CASSLTGEQYF
size: NA; D: NA; J: TRBJ1-2; V: TRBV19; DNA: TGTGCCAGTAGCCCGGCGGGAGACTCTAACTATGGCTACACCTTC; CDR3: CASSPAGDSNYGYTF
size: few; D: NA; J: TRBJ2-1; V: TRBV6-4; DNA: TGTGCCAGCAGTCGGGGACCAAACAATGAGCAGTTCTTC; CDR3: CASSRGPNNEQFF
size: NA; D: NA; J: TRBJ2-3; V: TRBV28; DNA: TGTGCCAGCAGCCCCCAGCGGTTCACAGATACGCAGTATTTT; CDR3: CASSPQRFTDTQYF
size: NA; D: TRBD2; J: TRBJ2-5; V: TRBV15; DNA: TGTGCCACCAGCCGAGGGACGACTAGCGGGAGTTCGGTATGGGAGCAGTACTTC; CDR3: CATSRGTTSGSSVWEQYF
size: NA; D: TRBD1; J: TRBJ2-7; V: TRBV5-6; DNA: TGTGCCAGCAGCTGGGGGACAGGGACCAACTACGAGCAGTACTTC; CDR3: CASSWGTGTNYEQYF
size: once; D: TRBD2; J: TRBJ2-7; V: TRBV6-5; DNA: TGTGCCAGCAGTTACTCTAGCGGGACCTACGAGCAGTACTTC; CDR3: CASSYSSGTYEQYF
size: NA; D: NA; J: TRBJ2-5; V: TRBV28; DNA: TGTGCCAGCAGTTTTTTGGGGGGCGCTAGGCAAGAGACCCAGTACTTC; CDR3: CASSFLGGARQETQYF
size: NA; D: TRBD2; J: TRBJ2-7; V: TRBV27; DNA: TGTGCCAGCAGTCACGGGGGGGACTACGAGCAGTACTTC; CDR3: CASSHGGDYEQYF
size: NA; D: NA; J: TRBJ2-1; V: TRBV11-2; DNA: TGTGCCAGCAGCCATAGATTTTCCAGCTCCTACAATGAGCAGTTCTTC; CDR3: CASSHRFSSSYNEQFF
size: NA; D: NA; J: TRBJ2-2; V: TRBV19; DNA: TGTGCCAGTAGTCCCAAGACTAGGTTAGCCGGGGAGCTGTTTTTT; CDR3: CASSPKTRLAGELFF
size: NA; D: NA; J: TRBJ1-5; V: TRBV9; DNA: TGTGCCAGCAGCGTAGGGGAGGGTTTGGCTCAGCCCCAGCATTTT; CDR3: CASSVGEGLAQPQHF
size: NA; D: NA; J: TRBJ2-5; V: TRBV30; DNA: TGTGCCTGGAGTGTACCCTACTCGGGGGCCCAGTACTTC; CDR3: CAWSVPYSGAQYF
size: NA; D: TRBD2; J: TRBJ2-2; V: TRBV9; DNA: TGTGCCAGCAGCCCCAGCGGGACCCCGAACACCGGGGAGCTGTTTTTT; CDR3: CASSPSGTPNTGELFF
size: NA; D: NA; J: TRBJ2-1; V: TRBV28; DNA: TGTGCCAGCAGTTTGTGGGCCGCGTGGGAGAAGGAGCAGTTCTTC; CDR3: CASSLWAAWEKEQFF
size: NA; D: TRBD2; J: TRBJ2-5; V: TRBV7-9; DNA: TGTGCCAGCAGCACTACTAGCGGTTTGGAAGAGACCCAGTACTTC; CDR3: CASSTTSGLEETQYF
size: NA; D: NA; J: TRBJ2-5; V: TRBV6-5; DNA: TGTGCCAGCAGTTACTCGAATAGCGGAGAAGAGACCCAGTACTTC; CDR3: CASSYSNSGEETQYF
size: NA; D: NA; J: TRBJ2-5; V: TRBV7-9; DNA: TGTGCCAGCAGCTTAAGATTCGGAGGGGGAGAGGCCCAGTACTTC; CDR3: CASSLRFGGGEAQYF
size: NA; D: NA; J: TRBJ2-1; V: TRBV7-6; DNA: TGTGCCAGCAGCTTTCTAGGGTCGGGGAATGAGCAGTTCTTC; CDR3: CASSFLGSGNEQFF
size: NA; D: NA; J: TRBJ1-5; V: TRBV7-9; DNA: TGTGCCAGCGCGCCCCCGGGGAACCAGCCCCAGCATTTT; CDR3: CASAPPGNQPQHF
size: NA; D: NA; J: TRBJ2-6; V: TRBV29-1; DNA: TGCAGCGTTGAGGGGGCCAACGTCCTGACTTTC; CDR3: CSVEGANVLTF
size: NA; D: TRBD2; J: TRBJ2-3; V: TRBV19; DNA: TGTGCCAGTAGTACCGGGACTATCGGAATGGCAGATACGCAGTATTTT; CDR3: CASSTGTIGMADTQYF
size: once; D: TRBD2; J: TRBJ2-3; V: TRBV5-6; DNA: TGTGCCAGCAGTGAACTAGCGGGAGGGCCAGATACGCAGTATTTT; CDR3: CASSELAGGPDTQYF
size: NA; D: NA; J: TRBJ2-7; V: TRBV2; DNA: TGTGCCAGCAGGGAGTCAGGGGATTACACCTACGAGCAGTACTTC; CDR3: CASRESGDYTYEQYF
size: NA; D: NA; J: TRBJ1-1; V: TRBV28; DNA: TGTGCCAGCAGTTTCTCAGGGACAACTGAAGCTTTCTTT; CDR3: CASSFSGTTEAFF
size: few; D: NA; J: TRBJ1-4; V: TRBV7-9; DNA: TGTGCCAGCAGCTTAGGCCGACAGTATAATGAAAAACTGTTTTTT; CDR3: CASSLGRQYNEKLFF
size: NA; D: NA; J: TRBJ2-3; V: TRBV27; DNA: TGTGCCAGCACTTTATACGGGAGTGGAACAGATACGCAGTATTTT; CDR3: CASTLYGSGTDTQYF
size: NA; D: TRBD1; J: TRBJ1-5; V: TRBV29-1; DNA: TGCAGCGTTACAGGGGGAAGCAATCAGCCCCAGCATTTT; CDR3: CSVTGGSNQPQHF
size: NA; D: NA; J: TRBJ2-1; V: TRBV29-1; DNA: TGCAGCGTTGATGGGCAGGGTAATAACAATGAGCAGTTCTTC; CDR3: CSVDGQGNNNEQFF
size: NA; D: TRBD1; J: TRBJ2-7; V: TRBV18; DNA: TGTGCCAGCTCACCTCCGACAGGGGCGGCCTACGAGCAGTACTTC; CDR3: CASSPPTGAAYEQYF